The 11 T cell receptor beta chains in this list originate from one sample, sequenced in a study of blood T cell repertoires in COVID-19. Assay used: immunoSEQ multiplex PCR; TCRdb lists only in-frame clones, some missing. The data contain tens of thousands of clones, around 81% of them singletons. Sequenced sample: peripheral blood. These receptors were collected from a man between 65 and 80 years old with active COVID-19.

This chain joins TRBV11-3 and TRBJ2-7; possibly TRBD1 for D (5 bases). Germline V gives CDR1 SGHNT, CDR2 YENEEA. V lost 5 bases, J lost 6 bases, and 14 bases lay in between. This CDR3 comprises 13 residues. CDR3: CASSKGREREQYF. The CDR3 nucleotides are TGTGCCAGCAGCAAGGGCAGGGAACGCGAGCAGTACTTC. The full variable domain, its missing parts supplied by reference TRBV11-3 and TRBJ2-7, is EAGVVQSPRYKIIEKKQPVAFWCNPISGHNTLYWYLQNLGQGPELLIRYENEEAVDDSQLPKDRFSAERLKGVDSTLKIQPAELGDSAVYLCASSKGREREQYFGPGTRLTVT.

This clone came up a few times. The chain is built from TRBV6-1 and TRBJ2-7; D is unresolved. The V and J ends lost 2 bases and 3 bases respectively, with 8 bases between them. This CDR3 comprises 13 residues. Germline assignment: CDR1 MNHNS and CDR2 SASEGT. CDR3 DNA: TGTGCCAGCAGTGAACCGGCGGTCTACGAGCAGTACTTC. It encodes CASSEPAVYEQYF.

The CDR3 reads CASSAHGTGANEKLFF. In DNA, the CDR3 is TGTGCCAGCAGCGCCCACGGGACAGGGGCTAATGAAAAACTGTTTTTT. The chain uses TRBV9 and TRBJ1-4; 10 positions match TRBD1. The V segment lost 3 bases and the J segment 3 bases; nucleotides outside the gene matches: 5. The germline gives CDR1 SGDLS, CDR2 YYNGEE. The CDR3 is made up of 16 amino acids. Full variable domain (remainder filled in from reference TRBV9 and TRBJ1-4): DSGVTQTPKHLITATGQRVTLRCSPRSGDLSVYWYQQSLDQGLQFLIQYYNGEERAKGNILERFSAQQFPDLHSELNLSSLELGDSALYFCASSAHGTGANEKLFFGSGTQLSVL.

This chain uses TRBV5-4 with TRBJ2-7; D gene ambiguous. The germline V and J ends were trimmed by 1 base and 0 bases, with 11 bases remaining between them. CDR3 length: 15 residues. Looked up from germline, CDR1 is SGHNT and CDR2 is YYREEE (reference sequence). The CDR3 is CASSLWSSASYEQYF. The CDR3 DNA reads TGTGCCAGCAGCTTGTGGTCCAGCGCCTCCTACGAGCAGTACTTC.

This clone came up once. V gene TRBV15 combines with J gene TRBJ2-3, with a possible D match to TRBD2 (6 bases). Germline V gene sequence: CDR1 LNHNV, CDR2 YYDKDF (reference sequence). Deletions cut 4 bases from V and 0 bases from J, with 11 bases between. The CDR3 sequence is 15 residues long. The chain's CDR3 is CATSKSGLSTDTQYF. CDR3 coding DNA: TGTGCCACCAGCAAGAGCGGGCTTAGCACAGATACGCAGTATTTT.

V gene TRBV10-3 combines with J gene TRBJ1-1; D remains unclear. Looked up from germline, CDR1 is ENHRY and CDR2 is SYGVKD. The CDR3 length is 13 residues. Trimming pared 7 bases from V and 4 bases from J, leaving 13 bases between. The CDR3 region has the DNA TGTGCCATCAAAGAGGGCGTGGGCACTGAAGCTTTCTTT. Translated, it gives CAIKEGVGTEAFF.

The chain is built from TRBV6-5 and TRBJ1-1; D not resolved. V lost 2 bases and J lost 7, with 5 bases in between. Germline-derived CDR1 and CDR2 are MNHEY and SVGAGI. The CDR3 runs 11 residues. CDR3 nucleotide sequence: TGTGCCAGCAGTTACGCCAGTGAAGCTTTCTTT. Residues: CASSYASEAFF.

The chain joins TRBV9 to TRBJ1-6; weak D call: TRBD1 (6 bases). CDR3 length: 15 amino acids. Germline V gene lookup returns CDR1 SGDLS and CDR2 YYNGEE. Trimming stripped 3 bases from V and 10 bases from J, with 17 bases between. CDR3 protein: CASSGTRGLYSPLHF. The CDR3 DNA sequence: TGTGCCAGCAGCGGTACCAGGGGTCTCTACTCACCCCTCCACTTT.

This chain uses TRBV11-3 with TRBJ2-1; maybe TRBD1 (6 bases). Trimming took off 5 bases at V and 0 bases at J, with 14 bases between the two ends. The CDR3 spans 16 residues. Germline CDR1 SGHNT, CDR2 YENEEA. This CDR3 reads CASSAGQRSSYNEQFF. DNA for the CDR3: TGTGCCAGCAGCGCAGGACAGAGGAGCTCCTACAATGAGCAGTTCTTC.

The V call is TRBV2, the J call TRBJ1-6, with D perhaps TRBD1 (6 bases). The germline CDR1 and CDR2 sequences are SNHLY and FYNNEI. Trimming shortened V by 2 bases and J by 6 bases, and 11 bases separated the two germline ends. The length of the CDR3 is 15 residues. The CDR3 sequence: CASSESGQINSPLHF. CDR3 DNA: TGTGCCAGCAGTGAATCAGGACAGATTAATTCACCCCTCCACTTT.

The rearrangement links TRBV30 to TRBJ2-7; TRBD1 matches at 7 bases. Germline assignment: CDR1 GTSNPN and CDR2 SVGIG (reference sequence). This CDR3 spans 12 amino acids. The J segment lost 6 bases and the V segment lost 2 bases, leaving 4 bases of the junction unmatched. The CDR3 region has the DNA TGTGCCTGGAGTCCACAGGGGACCGAGCAGTACTTC. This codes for CAWSPQGTEQYF.